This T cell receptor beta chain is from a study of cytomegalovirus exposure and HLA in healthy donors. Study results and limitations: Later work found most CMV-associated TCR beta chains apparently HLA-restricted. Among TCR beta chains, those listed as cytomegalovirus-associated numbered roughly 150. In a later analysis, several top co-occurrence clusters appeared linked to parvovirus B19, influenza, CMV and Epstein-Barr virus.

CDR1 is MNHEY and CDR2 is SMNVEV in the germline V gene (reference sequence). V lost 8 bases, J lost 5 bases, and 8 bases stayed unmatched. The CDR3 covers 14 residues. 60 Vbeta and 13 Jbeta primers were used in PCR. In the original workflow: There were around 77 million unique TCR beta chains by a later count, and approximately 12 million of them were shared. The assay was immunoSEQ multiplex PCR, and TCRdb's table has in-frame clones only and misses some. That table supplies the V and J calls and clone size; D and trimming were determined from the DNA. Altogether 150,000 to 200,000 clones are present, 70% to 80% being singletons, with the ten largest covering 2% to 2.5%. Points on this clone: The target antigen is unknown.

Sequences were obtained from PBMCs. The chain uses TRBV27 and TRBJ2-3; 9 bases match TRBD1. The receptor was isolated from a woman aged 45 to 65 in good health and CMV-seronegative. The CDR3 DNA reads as TGTGCCAGCTGCCGGGACAGGGTTTTAGATACGCAGTATTTT. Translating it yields CASCRDRVLDTQYF.